This T cell receptor (beta chain) was retrieved from a study of T cell repertoires in cytomegalovirus infection (dated by TCRdb to about 2019). For context, the study as a whole: Recently identified HLA-C-restricted CMV epitopes, whose presentation resists viral immunomodulation, were targeted by peptide stimulations together with well-studied HLA-B-restricted epitopes. Donor HLA type was relevant to the analysis, as public TCR beta signatures indicated carriage of CMV infection together with the matching HLA type.

Sequencing was performed on an Illumina HiSeq 1500. TCRdb ran its own pipeline on the public reads, namely fastp trimming at Q25 and MiXCR clone calling, and kept in-frame beta chains. Each CDR3 protein gets just one entry, which takes the most common genes and DNA from the rows behind it. The sample table records around 120,000 distinct CDR3 sequences; roughly two fifths of these occur just once. About 74% of the sample goes to the ten largest clones. The treatment or condition label on this specimen signifies: in vitro stimulation with specific CMV peptide epitopes to enrich CMV-specific T cells. This clonotype was seen many times. Its antigen is still unknown. Per-nucleotide qualities are absent, and no much larger clonotype sits a single base away. Beyond this particular receptor, the publication reports: Cumulative frequency of public TCR beta family members discriminated carriers of CMV infection plus the relevant HLA type in this cohort and an independent approximately 400-donor cohort. In the ex vivo response, HLA-C-restricted CMV-specific TCR beta clonotypes were dominant, and in two of eight donors the single most frequent clonotype came from this HLA-C-restricted group.

Trimming takes 2 bases from V and 6 bases from J, and the germline ends sit 11 bases apart. Per the germline V gene (reference sequence), MNHNY is the CDR1 and SVGAGI is the CDR2. The CDR3 numbers 14 residues from cysteine through phenylalanine. CDR3 DNA is the only sequence kept; it has 42 bases, read in frame from the first base. Recombination linked TRBV6-6 to TRBJ2-1; the D gene is not confidently resolved. This specimen consisted of CD8+ T cells from cultured PBMCs, obtained from culture after CMV antigen stimulation. The source is a human donor in good health (CMV status not recorded). Some clones in this sample may be carry-over from other donors' samples. The DNA sequence reads TGTGCCAGCAGTTACGCGATATGGAGCAATGAGCAGTTCTTC. This sequence encodes CASSYAIWSNEQFF.